The clone carrying this T cell receptor (beta chain) was observed at least ten times. Its antigen is unknown. TCR beta CDR3 regions were amplified from RNA transcripts. First-round RT-PCR with HTBI primers amplified the TCR CDR3 region. TCRdb re-called the multiplex PCR reads through MiXCR, storing one row per CDR3 protein. The table lists hundreds of thousands of distinct CDR3 sequences, 13% to 15% of them singletons. Fresh peripheral blood, 9.5 to 10 ml of it, supplied the PBMCs. The source of the sample is a study of T cells in Graves' hyperthyroidism and ophthalmopathy. Overall study: Specimen type is peripheral blood, collected at initial diagnosis prior to any treatment.

The CDR3 is 15 residues long. Germline CDR1 reads MNHEY; CDR2 reads SVGEGT. The V and J ends lost 4 bases and 1 base, in that order; junction bases with no gene match: 3. Study-level findings and limits: Blood samples included most of the expanded thyroid clonotypes exceeding 0.001. Stable hyperthyroidism was separated from ophthalmopathy by a model based on 13 V-J features.

The source of this sequence is a woman between 50 and 59 years old with Graves' ophthalmopathy. The specimen sequenced was blood. This chain links TRBV6-2 or TRBV6-3 with TRBJ1-2; 10 bases align to TRBD1. Here the CDR3 reads CASSFRDRGNYGYTF. The DNA of the CDR3 is TGTGCCAGCAGTTTCCGGGACAGGGGTAACTATGGCTACACCTTC.